The 20 T cell receptor beta chains listed next were all sequenced from one sample in a study of low-dose radiotherapy and immunotherapy resistance in tumors. Time point in this sample: before trial treatment. TRAV and TRBV primers primed cDNA for both TCRalpha and TCRbeta. For amplifying TCRs, the PCR ran for around 20 cycles with Phusion, which was used together with a constant-region primer and the adapter on the V primers. TCRdb called the reads again in MiXCR, with one record for every CDR3 protein. The data contain tens of thousands of distinct CDR3 sequences, around 17% of them singletons. This material consisted of PBMCs, taken before treatment. The receptor source for this set is a male donor with prostate cancer.

Ten or more counts support this clonotype. One junction end disagrees with the germline gene, perhaps due to a read error. The chain employs TRBV14 and TRBJ1-6; D is uncertain. The CDR3 has 10 residues. In germline, CDR1 is SGHDN, CDR2 FVKESK. As DNA, the CDR3 is TGTGCCACTCAATGGTGGCAGCTCAAGTTT. Encoded protein: CATQWWQLKF. Together with reference TRBV14 and TRBJ1-6, the CDR3 gives the full variable domain: EAGVTQFPSHSVIEKGQTVTLRCDPISGHDNLYWYRRVMGKEIKFLLHFVKESKQDESGMPNNRFLAERTGGTYSTLKVQPAELEDSGVYFCATQWWQLKFGNGTRLTVT.

This clonotype showed up many times. The gene calls are TRBV7-2 and TRBJ2-5; 7 bases are shared with TRBD2. This CDR3 has 14 amino acids. CDR1 is SGHTA and CDR2 is FQGNSA in the germline V gene. The V and J ends lost 8 bases and 2 bases, in that order; junction bases with no gene match: 8. CDR3 nucleotides: TGTGCCAGCGGACGCCAGCGGGGTCAAGAGACCCAGTACTTC. This sequence encodes CASGRQRGQETQYF.

This clonotype was counted many times. The genes are TRBV6-1 and TRBJ2-5; D could derive from TRBD1 or TRBD2 (5 bases each). The CDR3 contains 17 residues. Looked up from germline, CDR1 is MNHNS and CDR2 is SASEGT. With 0 bases removed from V and 5 bases from J, the gap between germline ends came to 19 bases. DNA for the CDR3: TGTGCCAGCAGTGAAGCGTACTTCGACGCTGGGGGTGAGACCCAGTACTTC. This codes for CASSEAYFDAGGETQYF.

Ten or more counts support this clonotype. The CDR3 loop is CASSIYGTAYYGYTF. The CDR3 coding sequence is TGTGCCAGTAGTATATACGGGACCGCATACTATGGCTACACCTTC. The chain employs TRBV19 and TRBJ1-2; possibly TRBD1 for D (5 bases). The CDR3 runs to 15 residues. CDR1 is LNHDA and CDR2 is SQIVND in the germline V gene (reference sequence). V shed 2 bases and J shed 3 bases, with 13 bases lying between them.

The rearrangement uses TRBV11-2 and TRBJ2-1; 10 positions agree with TRBD2. The CDR3 extends over 17 amino acids. Germline trimming cut 4 bases from V and 5 bases from J; bases unmatched to any gene: 11. Looked up from germline, CDR1 is SGHAT and CDR2 is FQNNGV. Written as DNA, the CDR3 is TGTGCCAGCAGCTCCCAGGCGGCTAGCGGGAGTGACAATGAGCAGTTCTTC. Translated, it gives CASSSQAASGSDNEQFF.

The genes are TRBV27 and TRBJ2-6; D might be TRBD2 (5 bases). The CDR3 spans 17 residues. Germline CDR1 is MNHEY and CDR2 is SMNVEV (reference sequence). V was shortened by 3 bases and J by 0 bases, with 12 bases between the two germline ends. DNA of the CDR3: TGTGCCAGCAGTTTTGGACGGAGGACCTCTGGGGCCAACGTCCTGACTTTC. Translating it yields CASSFGRRTSGANVLTF.

The chain joins TRBV11-2 to TRBJ2-2; 10 positions match TRBD2. V was pared by 5 bases and J by 5 bases, with 5 bases of the junction left unmatched. Germline V gives CDR1 SGHAT, CDR2 FQNNGV. This CDR3 has 15 amino acids. Written as DNA, the CDR3 is TGTGCCAGCAGCCCAGCGGGGGGGTCGACCGGGGAGCTGTTTTTT. It codes for CASSPAGGSTGELFF. The full variable domain, with the rest looked up from reference TRBV11-2 and TRBJ2-2, is EAGVAQSPRYKIIEKRQSVAFWCNPISGHATLYWYQQILGQGPKLLIQFQNNGVVDDSQLPKDRFSAERLKGVDSTLKIQPAKLEDSAVYLCASSPAGGSTGELFFGEGSRLTVL.

This clonotype was seen repeatedly, ten times or more. The gene calls are TRBV7-2 and TRBJ2-2, with D hard to call. The CDR3 runs to 15 residues. CDR1 is SGHTA, CDR2 FQGNSA, per germline. Trimming took off 5 bases at V and 4 bases at J, with 14 bases between the two ends. Written as DNA, the CDR3 is TGTGCCAGCAGCACCGCGACCCAGGCCACCGGGGAGCTGTTTTTT. Protein product: CASSTATQATGELFF.

About this clonotype itself: A much larger clone is a single base away; this may be a read error. The chain carries TRBV11-2 and TRBJ2-7; no clear D gene. The germline gives CDR1 SGHAT, CDR2 FQNNGV. The CDR3 is 11 residues long. For the CDR3, the DNA is TGTGCCCGCAGCCCTTTGTTTATTCCGTACTTC. This gives the protein CARSPLFIPYF.

This clonotype came up many times. The chain links TRBV9 to TRBJ1-4; tentative D call: TRBD1 (6 bases). This CDR3 is built from 14 residues. Looked up from germline, CDR1 is SGDLS and CDR2 is YYNGEE. Trimming pared 7 bases from V and 5 bases from J, leaving 15 bases between. CDR3 coding DNA: TGTGCCAGCGCACTTGGGACATACAATGAAAAACTGTTTTTT. Its protein is CASALGTYNEKLFF. The full variable domain, rest sourced from reference TRBV9 and TRBJ1-4, is DSGVTQTPKHLITATGQRVTLRCSPRSGDLSVYWYQQSLDQGLQFLIQYYNGEERAKGNILERFSAQQFPDLHSELNLSSLELGDSALYFCASALGTYNEKLFFGSGTQLSVL.

About this clonotype: A far larger clone differs by one base, so this is likely a read error. This chain links TRBV5-3 with TRBJ2-1, with TRBD2 matching 8 bases. TRBV5-3 is annotated as an ORF whose role is uncertain. The CDR3 runs 15 residues. For the CDR3, the DNA is TGCGCCAGCAGCCCGGCCGGACTAGCTCACGCCGAGCAGTTCTTC. Translated, it gives CASSPAGLAHAEQFF.

The chain combines TRBV6-2 or TRBV6-3 with TRBJ2-3, with D tentatively TRBD1 or TRBD2 (5 bases each). CDR1 and CDR2 (germline): MNHEY, SVGEGT. The CDR3 sequence is 13 residues long. V lost 6 bases to trimming and J lost 3 bases, with 10 bases between them. The CDR3 nucleotides read TGTGCCAGCAGAGGGGACCCAACAGATACGCAGTATTTT. Protein sequence: CASRGDPTDTQYF.

As to this clonotype: The junction departs from germline at one end; a sequencing error may be responsible. The chain uses TRBV2 and TRBJ2-4; D perhaps matches TRBD1 (5 bases). Germline CDR1 reads SNHLY; CDR2 reads FYNNEI. The CDR3 contains 11 residues. DNA for the CDR3: TGTGCCCGCAGGGTTAGGGACATTCAGTACTTC. Protein sequence: CARRVRDIQYF.

This clonotype occurred many times. The CDR3: CSVEIQGELFF. In DNA form, the CDR3 reads TGCAGCGTTGAAATACAGGGGGAGCTGTTTTTT. This sequence joins TRBV29-1 and TRBJ2-2; D unresolved. CDR3 length: 11 amino acids. Trimming removed 2 bases from V and 8 bases from J, with 6 bases in between. Germline assignment: CDR1 SQVTM and CDR2 ANQGSEA.

Comment on this clonotype: A much larger clonotype is one base distant, so this may be a read error. This chain uses TRBV28 with TRBJ2-2; 10 bases match TRBD2. The CDR3 is made up of 15 amino acids. CDR1 and CDR2 (germline): MDHEN, SYDVKM. The CDR3 DNA reads as TGTGTCAGCAGGCCACTAGCGGGGAAGCGTGGGGAGCTGTTTTTT. Residues: CVSRPLAGKRGELFF.

A remark on this clonotype: A far larger clone is one base from this, pointing to a likely read error. The rearrangement joins TRBV13 to TRBJ2-5; perhaps TRBD2 as D (6 bases). Trimming pared 6 bases from V and 5 bases from J, leaving 19 bases between. Germline CDR1 PRHDT, CDR2 FYEKMQ (reference sequence). The CDR3 sequence is 15 residues long. In DNA, the CDR3 is TGTGCCAGCAGTAAAGCGGGCCAAAGAGGGGAGACCCAGTACTTC. Translation: CASSKAGQRGETQYF.

The chain couples TRBV7-2 to TRBJ1-3; no reliable D call. There are 14 residues in the CDR3. The V end was cut by 4 bases, the J end by 6 bases, with 13 bases between. Germline loops: CDR1 SGHTA, CDR2 FQGNSA. The CDR3 bases are TGTGCCAGCAGCTCAGAAGCCCAGGAAAACACCATATATTTT. Translation: CASSSEAQENTIYF.

In its sample, this clonotype was seen many times. The genes are TRBV20-1 and TRBJ2-5, with D possibly being TRBD2 (6 bases). There are 13 residues in the CDR3. Germline CDR1 reads DFQATT; CDR2 reads SNEGSKA (reference sequence). V lost 5 bases and J 5 bases, leaving 15 bases between the germline ends. The CDR3 DNA reads as TGCAGTGCTGAGTACCGGAGGGAGGAGACCCAGTACTTC. Protein sequence: CSAEYRREETQYF.

This clonotype has ten or more counts. V gene TRBV5-4 combines with J gene TRBJ2-3; perhaps TRBD1 as D (6 bases). This CDR3 comprises 15 residues. CDR1 is SGHNT, CDR2 YYREEE, per germline (reference sequence). V lost 6 bases, J lost 3 bases, and 17 bases lay in between. The CDR3 DNA sequence: TGTGCCAGCACCCCAGGACAGAGTGGTACAGATACGCAGTATTTT. This translates into CASTPGQSGTDTQYF.

This clonotype was detected only a few times. The genes are TRBV10-3 and TRBJ2-3; the D gene is possibly TRBD1 (5 bases). Germline-derived CDR1 and CDR2 are ENHRY and SYGVKD. CDR3 length equals 12 residues. Trimming stripped 8 bases from V and 4 bases from J, with 10 bases between. This chain's CDR3 is CAIADRADTQYF. Written as DNA, the CDR3 is TGTGCCATCGCCGACAGAGCAGATACGCAGTATTTT.